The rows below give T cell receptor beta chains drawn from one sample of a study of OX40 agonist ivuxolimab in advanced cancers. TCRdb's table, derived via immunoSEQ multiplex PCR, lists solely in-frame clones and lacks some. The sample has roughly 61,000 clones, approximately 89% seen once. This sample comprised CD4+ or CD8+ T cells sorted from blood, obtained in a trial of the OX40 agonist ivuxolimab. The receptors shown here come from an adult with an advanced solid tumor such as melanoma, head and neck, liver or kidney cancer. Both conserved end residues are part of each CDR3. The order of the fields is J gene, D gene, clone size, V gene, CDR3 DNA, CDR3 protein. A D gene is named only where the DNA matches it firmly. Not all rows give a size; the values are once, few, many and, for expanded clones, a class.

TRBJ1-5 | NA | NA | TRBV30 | TGTGCCTGGGGACCGGGACACGGCAATCAGCCCCAGCATTTT | CAWGPGHGNQPQHF
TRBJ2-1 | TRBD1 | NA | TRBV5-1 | TGCGCCAGCAGCTTAGGACAGGGCTCCTACAATGAGCAGTTCTTC | CASSLGQGSYNEQFF
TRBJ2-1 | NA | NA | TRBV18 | TGTGCCAGCTCACGCGTCGCAGGGCCGGTTCGGGAGCAGTTCTTC | CASSRVAGPVREQFF
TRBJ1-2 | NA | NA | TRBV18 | TGTGCCAGCTCACCACCGGAGGGAAGTGGTGGCTACACCTTC | CASSPPEGSGGYTF
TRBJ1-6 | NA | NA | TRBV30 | TGTGCCTGGAGTAAAGGGACTGCACATTCACCCCTCCACTTT | CAWSKGTAHSPLHF
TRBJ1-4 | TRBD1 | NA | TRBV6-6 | TGTGCCAGCAGGGACAGGGACGGCGAAAAACTGTTTTTT | CASRDRDGEKLFF
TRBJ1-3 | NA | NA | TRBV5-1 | TGCGCCAGCAGCCCGACAGCAGACTCTGGAAACACCATATATTTT | CASSPTADSGNTIYF
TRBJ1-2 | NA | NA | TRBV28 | TGTGCCAGCAGTTTAGCCCAGGGGAGAGGCTACACCTTC | CASSLAQGRGYTF
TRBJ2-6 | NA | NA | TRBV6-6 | TGTGCCAGCAGTTCCCGGAGCTCTGGGGCCAACGTCCTGACTTTC | CASSSRSSGANVLTF
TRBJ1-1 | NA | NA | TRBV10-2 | TGCGCCAGCAGGCGGGGGAGTTCGGACACTGAAGCTTTCTTT | CASRRGSSDTEAFF
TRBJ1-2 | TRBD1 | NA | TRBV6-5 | TGTGCCAGCAGTTATCACCAGGGACAGAGAGGCTACACCTTC | CASSYHQGQRGYTF
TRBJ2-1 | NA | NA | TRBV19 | TGTGCCAGTAGTATAGATCGGTGGAGCTCCTACAATGAGCAGTTCTTC | CASSIDRWSSYNEQFF
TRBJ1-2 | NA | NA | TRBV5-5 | TGTGCCAGCAGCTATTCGACCGGGCCTGGCTATGGCTACACCTTC | CASSYSTGPGYGYTF
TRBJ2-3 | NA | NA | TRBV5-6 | TGTGCCAGCAGCAAGGGACACCTGAGCACAGATACGCAGTATTTT | CASSKGHLSTDTQYF
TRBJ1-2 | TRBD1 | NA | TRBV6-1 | TGTGCCAGCAGTGAACTTGGACAGGGGATCACAGTGAACTATGGCTACACCTTC | CASSELGQGITVNYGYTF
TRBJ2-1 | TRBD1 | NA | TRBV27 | TGTGCCAGCAGTCAGGCACTAGGACAGGGTATTAATGAGCAGTTCTTC | CASSQALGQGINEQFF
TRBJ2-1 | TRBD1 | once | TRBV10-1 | TGCGCCAGCAGTAAAACCGGGACAGGTATTCCGAATGAGCAGTTCTTC | CASSKTGTGIPNEQFF
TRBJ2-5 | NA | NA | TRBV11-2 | TGTGCCAGCAGCCCGGCTCAGGGAGGTTTAGAGACCCAGTACTTC | CASSPAQGGLETQYF
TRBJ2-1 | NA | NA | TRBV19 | TGTGCCAGTAGTACATCCGGGGGTCGGAGTGAGCAGTTCTTC | CASSTSGGRSEQFF